This entry features one TCR beta chain sequence. Its specificity is not known. At one of its ends the junction is not consistent with the germline gene, which may arise from a read error. The data were obtained in a study of T cell responses to AZD1222 COVID-19 vaccine. Sequenced by immunoSEQ multiplex PCR; TCRdb stores in-frame clones only, minus some. The repertoire consists of 150,000 to 200,000 clones, with more than 85% occurring once and the leading ten covering around 4%. CDR1 SGHTS and CDR2 YDEGEE come from the germline V gene. This CDR3 is 13 amino acids long. Whole-study findings and limits: CD4 TCRs associated with vaccination spanned spike, dominating at 160-218 and 743-854.

The J gene is TRBJ1-5, the V gene TRBV5-8; possible D gene TRBD1, 6 bases. The sequence was obtained from an adult in good health. The sample here was peripheral blood, taken on day 0 of AZD1222 vaccination. For the CDR3, the DNA is TGTGCCAGCCGCTTCCAGGGGAATCAGCCCCAGCATTTT. Protein: CASRFQGNQPQHF.